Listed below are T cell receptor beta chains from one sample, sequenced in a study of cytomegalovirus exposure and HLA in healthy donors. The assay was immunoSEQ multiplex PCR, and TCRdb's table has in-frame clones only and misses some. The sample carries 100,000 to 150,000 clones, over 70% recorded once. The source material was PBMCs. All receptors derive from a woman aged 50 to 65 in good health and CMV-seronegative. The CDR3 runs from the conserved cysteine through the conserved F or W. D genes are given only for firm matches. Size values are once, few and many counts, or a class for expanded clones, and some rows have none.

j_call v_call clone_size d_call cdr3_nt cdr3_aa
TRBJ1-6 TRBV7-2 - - TGTGCCAGCAGCTTCGGGACAACCAATTCACCCCTCCACTTT CASSFGTTNSPLHF
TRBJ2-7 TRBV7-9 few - TGTTCCAGCGTCGACACTCACTACGAGCAGTACTTC CSSVDTHYEQYF
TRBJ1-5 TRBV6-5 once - TGTGCCAGCAGTTACTCTGGGGGCCCAAACCAGCCCCAGCATTTT CASSYSGGPNQPQHF
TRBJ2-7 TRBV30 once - TGTGCCTGGGACAGTCAAAGCTCCTACGAGCAGTACTTC CAWDSQSSYEQYF
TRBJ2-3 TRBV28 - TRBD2 TGTGCCGCCCCTAGGGGAGGGAGTTTACGAGATACGCAGTATTTT CAAPRGGSLRDTQYF
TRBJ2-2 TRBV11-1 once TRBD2 TGTGCCAGCAGCACCGGACTAGCGGCCGGGGAGCTGTTTTTT CASSTGLAAGELFF
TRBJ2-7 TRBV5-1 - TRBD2 TGCGCCAGCAGCCTCGGGAGGGTGGGGGGCGAGCAGTACTTC CASSLGRVGGEQYF
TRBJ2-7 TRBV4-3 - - TGCGCCAGCAGCCAAGCAGGGGCCGCGCAGTACTTC CASSQAGAAQYF
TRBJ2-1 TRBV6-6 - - TGTGCCAGCAGTTACGTAAAGGGAGGGGGAAATGAGCAGTTCTTC CASSYVKGGGNEQFF
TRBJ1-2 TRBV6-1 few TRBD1 TGTGCCAGCAGTCTTGGGACAGAGTACTATGGCTACACCTTC CASSLGTEYYGYTF
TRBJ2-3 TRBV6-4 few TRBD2 TGTGCCAGCAGTGACACTAGCGGGAGGGCCACAGATACGCAGTATTTT CASSDTSGRATDTQYF
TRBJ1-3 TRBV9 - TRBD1 TGTGCCAGCAGCGTTAGGACAGGGCTAAACTCTGGAAACACCATATATTTT CASSVRTGLNSGNTIYF
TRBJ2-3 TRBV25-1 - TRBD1 TGTGCCAGCAGTACTCCGGGACAGGGGGCTCCAGATACGCAGTATTTT CASSTPGQGAPDTQYF
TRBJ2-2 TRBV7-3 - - TGTGCCAGCAGCTTGACAGGAGTTAACACCGGGGAGCTGTTTTTT CASSLTGVNTGELFF
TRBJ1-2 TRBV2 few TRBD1 TGTGCCAGCAGTACATACCCGACAGGGGGCAATGGCTACACCTTC CASSTYPTGGNGYTF
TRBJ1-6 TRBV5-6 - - TGTGCCAGCAGCCGCAGGGATTTCAATTCACCCCTCCACTTT CASSRRDFNSPLHF
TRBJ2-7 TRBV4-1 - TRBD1 TGCGCCAGCAGCCTCCGGGACAGAGACTACGAGCAGTACTTC CASSLRDRDYEQYF
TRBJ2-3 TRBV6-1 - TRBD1 TGTGCCGAAGGCGACAGGGGGGGCACAGATACGCAGTATTTT CAEGDRGGTDTQYF
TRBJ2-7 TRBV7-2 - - TGTGCCAGCAGCCTCGGGGGAGGTTACGAGCAGTACTTC CASSLGGGYEQYF
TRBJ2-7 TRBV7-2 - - TGTGCCAGTAGCGCCGGACACTCCAGGGGAGCCCACGAGCAGTACTTC CASSAGHSRGAHEQYF
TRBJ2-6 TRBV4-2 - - TGTGCCAGCAGCATAACAGCAGACTCTGGGGCCAACGTCCTGACTTTC CASSITADSGANVLTF
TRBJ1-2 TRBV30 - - TGTGCCTGGATCGTCCGGGCAGGGATGACCTTC CAWIVRAGMTF
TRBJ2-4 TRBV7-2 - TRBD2 TGTGCCAGCAGCTCCTTCTATCTAGCGGAACTAAACATTCAGTACTTC CASSSFYLAELNIQYF
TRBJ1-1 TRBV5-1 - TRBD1 TGCGCCAGCAGCCCCGGGGACAGCGAGTATGAAGCTTTCTTT CASSPGDSEYEAFF
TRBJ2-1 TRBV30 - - TGTGCCTGGAGTGTTGGGCAGGGAAGATTCTTC CAWSVGQGRFF
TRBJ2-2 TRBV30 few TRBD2 TGTGCCTGGAGGGGGGGGATTTTCACTGGTTACGGGGAGCTGTTTTTT CAWRGGIFTGYGELFF
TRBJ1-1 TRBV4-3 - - TGCGCCAGCAGCCACCCGACAGACCTGGCAGAAACTGAAGCTTTCTTT CASSHPTDLAETEAFF
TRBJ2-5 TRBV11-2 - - TGTGCCAGCAGCTTAACCGGTGACTACCAGTACTTC CASSLTGDYQYF
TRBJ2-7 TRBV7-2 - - TGTGCCAGCACCCACTACTCCTACGAGCAGTACTTC CASTHYSYEQYF
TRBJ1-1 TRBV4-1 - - TGCGCCAGCAGCCAAGGACATATCTGGGCTGAAGCTTTCTTT CASSQGHIWAEAFF
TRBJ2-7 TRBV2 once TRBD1 TGTGCCACCACAGGGGGCTCCCCCTACGAGCAGTACTTC CATTGGSPYEQYF
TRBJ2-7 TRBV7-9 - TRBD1 TGTGCCAGCAGCTCGGATCATACAGGGGTAAGCCCCTACGAGCAGTACTTC CASSSDHTGVSPYEQYF
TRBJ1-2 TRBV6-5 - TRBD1 TGTGCCAGCAGTCTCTCCCGGGACAGCCTATATGGCTACACCTTC CASSLSRDSLYGYTF
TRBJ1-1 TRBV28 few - TGTGCCAGCACCGACCTTAGACTTGAAGCTTTCTTT CASTDLRLEAFF
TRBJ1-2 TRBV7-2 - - TGTGCCAGCAGCCATAATACAGCAGGGCCCGCTAACTATGGCTACACCTTC CASSHNTAGPANYGYTF
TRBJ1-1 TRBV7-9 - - TGTGCCAGCAGCCACAGGGACCCCGTGAACACTGAAGCTTTCTTT CASSHRDPVNTEAFF
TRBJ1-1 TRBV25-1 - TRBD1 TGTGCCAGCCTGGACAGGACGAACACTGAAGCTTTCTTT CASLDRTNTEAFF
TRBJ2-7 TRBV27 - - TGTGCCAGCAGTTTATCGAATCGAGGGCTAGTGAGCGAGCAGTACTTC CASSLSNRGLVSEQYF
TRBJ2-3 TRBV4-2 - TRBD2 TGTGCCAGCAGCCCCTCTAGCGGGGTGGGGCCAGATACGCAGTATTTT CASSPSSGVGPDTQYF
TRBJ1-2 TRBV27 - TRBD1 TGTGCCAGCCGCCCTCGCGCTGGGACAGACCTCTATGGCTACACCTTC CASRPRAGTDLYGYTF
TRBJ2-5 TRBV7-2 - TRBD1 TGTGCCAGCAGCTTAGGGGACAGGGATCGGGAGACCCAGTACTTC CASSLGDRDRETQYF
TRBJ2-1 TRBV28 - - TGTGCCAGCAGCCCCGCCGCGGGGTGGGGTGAGCAGTTCTTC CASSPAAGWGEQFF
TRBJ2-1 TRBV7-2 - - TGTGCCAGCAGCTTAGGAGTCTGGCAGTTCTTC CASSLGVWQFF
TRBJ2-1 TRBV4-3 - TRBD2 TGCGCCAGCAGCCAAGACGGAGCGGGGTCCTACAATGAGCAGTTCTTC CASSQDGAGSYNEQFF
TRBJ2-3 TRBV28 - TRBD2 TGTGCCAGCAGCCTGGCGACTAGCGGGAGGAATGTAGGCACAGATACGCAGTATTTT CASSLATSGRNVGTDTQYF